This T cell receptor beta chain is from a study of Graves' ophthalmopathy and Graves' hyperthyroidism. The study, taken as a whole, reports: Appearing in blood as well were most expanded thyroid clonotypes above 0.001 frequency.

With a duration under 3 months, ophthalmopathy in the donors showed moderate-to-severe activity, CAS ≥3 and NOSPECS ≥4. TCR beta CDR3 amplification used RNA transcripts. The first round was an RT-PCR with HTBI primers, and the second round was a multiplex PCR. TCRdb re-called the multiplex PCR reads through MiXCR, storing one row per CDR3 protein. The sample carries about 160,000 distinct CDR3 sequences, under 45% recorded once. This clonotype was seen at least ten times. Its antigen is still unknown. Per the germline V gene, CDR1 is MDHEN and CDR2 is SYDVKM. The CDR3 consists of 13 residues. Deletions cut 3 bases from V and 7 bases from J, with 12 bases between.

The receptor was derived from a man aged 25 to 40 with Graves' ophthalmopathy. The specimen sequenced was peripheral blood. J is TRBJ2-5 and V is TRBV28; D gene uncertain. CDR3 sequence reads: CASSFKGLRTQYF. The CDR3 region has the DNA TGTGCCAGCAGTTTTAAAGGCCTCCGGACCCAGTACTTC.